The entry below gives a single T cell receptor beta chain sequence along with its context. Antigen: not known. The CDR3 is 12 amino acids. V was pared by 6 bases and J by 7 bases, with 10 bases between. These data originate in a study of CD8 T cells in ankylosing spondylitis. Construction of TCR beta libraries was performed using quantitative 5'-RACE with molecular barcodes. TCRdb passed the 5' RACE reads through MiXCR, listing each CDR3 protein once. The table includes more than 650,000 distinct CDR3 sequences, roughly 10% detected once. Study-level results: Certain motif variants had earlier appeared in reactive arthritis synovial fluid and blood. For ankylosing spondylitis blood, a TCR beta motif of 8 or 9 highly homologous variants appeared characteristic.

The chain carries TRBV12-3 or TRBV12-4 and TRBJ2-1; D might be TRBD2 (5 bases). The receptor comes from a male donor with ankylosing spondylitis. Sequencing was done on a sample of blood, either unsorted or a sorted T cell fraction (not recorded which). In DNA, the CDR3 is TGTGCCAGCAGGTATAGCGAGAATGAGCAGTTCTTC. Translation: CASRYSENEQFF.